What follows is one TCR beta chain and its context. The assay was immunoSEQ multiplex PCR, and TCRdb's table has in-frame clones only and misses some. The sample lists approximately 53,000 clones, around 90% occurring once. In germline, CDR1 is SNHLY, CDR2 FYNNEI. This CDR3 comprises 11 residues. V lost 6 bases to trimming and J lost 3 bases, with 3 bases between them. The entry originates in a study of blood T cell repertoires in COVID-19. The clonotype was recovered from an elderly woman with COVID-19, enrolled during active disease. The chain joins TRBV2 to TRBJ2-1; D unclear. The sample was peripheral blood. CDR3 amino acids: CASSLYNEQFF. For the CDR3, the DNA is TGTGCCAGCAGCCTCTACAATGAGCAGTTCTTC.